These 3 T cell receptor beta chains came from one sample sequenced in a study of CD8 T cells in Susac syndrome. The authors reverse transcribed about 0.45 to 1 ug RNA with random hexamers. MiXCR, run by TCRdb on the immunoSEQ multiplex PCR reads, gives a single entry per CDR3 protein. In the table there are approximately 160,000 distinct CDR3 sequences, 92% of which are singletons. Material: CD4+ T cells from PBMCs. The receptors originated from a human donor in good health.

The CDR3 sequence is CAWSVLGRSTDTQYF. The CDR3 nucleotides read TGTGCCTGGAGTGTACTGGGGCGAAGCACAGATACGCAGTATTTT. The chain employs TRBV30 and TRBJ2-3; D possibly corresponds to TRBD1 (5 bases). The germline V gene has CDR1 GTSNPN and CDR2 SVGIG (reference sequence). The CDR3 covers 15 residues. V lost 0 bases to trimming and J lost 0 bases, with 10 bases between them.

The chain joins TRBV7-8 to TRBJ2-2; 10 bases map to TRBD1. Germline assignment: CDR1 SGHVS and CDR2 FQNEAQ. There are 16 residues in the CDR3. V lost 0 bases to trimming and J lost 6 bases; unmatched junction nucleotides: 4. The CDR3 nucleotides read TGTGCCAGCAGCTTAGCGCTGGGGACAGGGGCCGGGGAGCTGTTTTTT. Residues: CASSLALGTGAGELFF.

This clonotype was counted a few times. The chain combines TRBV7-3 with TRBJ2-2; D unresolved. V lost 6 bases and J 7 bases, leaving 6 bases between the germline ends. This CDR3 contains 11 residues. Looked up from germline, CDR1 is SGHTA and CDR2 is FQGTGA. The CDR3 nucleotides read TGTGCCAGCAGTTCAGGCGGGGAGCTGTTTTTT. Residues: CASSSGGELFF.